Sequencing of this T cell receptor (beta chain) was carried out in a study of human T cells and chemical hapten exposure. Overall study: Small differences in pooled library volume mainly drove the variation in TCR yields per sample.

RNA extraction used unfractionated whole blood as the source of total RNA. In the library, unique molecular identifiers were attached to individual cDNA molecules. Via MiXCR, TCRdb re-called the 5' RACE reads, giving one row per CDR3 protein. The sample lists 110,000 or so distinct CDR3 sequences, around a fifth occurring once. Germline lookup yields CDR1 LNHDA and CDR2 SQIVND (reference sequence). Trimming cost V 10 bases and J 3 bases, with 22 bases left between them. The CDR3 totals 15 residues. The chain recombines TRBV19 with TRBJ2-7; maybe TRBD1 (6 bases). The receptor was derived from a human donor in good health. This CDR3 is CATKQGPSTIYEQYF. The CDR3 DNA sequence: TGTGCCACTAAACAGGGCCCCTCGACAATCTACGAGCAGTACTTC.